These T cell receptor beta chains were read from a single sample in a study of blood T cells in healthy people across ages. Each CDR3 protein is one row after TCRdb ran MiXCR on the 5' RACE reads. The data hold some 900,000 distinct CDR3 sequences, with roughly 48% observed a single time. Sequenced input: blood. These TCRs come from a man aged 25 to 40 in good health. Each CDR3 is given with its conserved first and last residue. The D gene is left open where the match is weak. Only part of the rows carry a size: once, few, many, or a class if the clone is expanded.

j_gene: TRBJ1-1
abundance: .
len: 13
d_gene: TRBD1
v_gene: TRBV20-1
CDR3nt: TGCAGTGCTAGAGGCCCAGGGGGCGAGCTCGCTTTCTTT
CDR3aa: CSARGPGGELAFF

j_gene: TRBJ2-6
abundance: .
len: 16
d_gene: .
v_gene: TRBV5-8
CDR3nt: TGTGCCAGCAGCTTGGGACTTAACTCTGGGGCCAACGTCCTGACTTTC
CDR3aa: CASSLGLNSGANVLTF

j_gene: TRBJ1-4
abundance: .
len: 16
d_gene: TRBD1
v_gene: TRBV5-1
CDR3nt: TGCGCCAGCAGCTTACCGAGGGACAGGGCAGAAGAAAAACTGTTTTTT
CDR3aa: CASSLPRDRAEEKLFF

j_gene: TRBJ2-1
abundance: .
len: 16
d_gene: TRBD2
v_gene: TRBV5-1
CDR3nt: TGCGCCAGCAGCTCCACTCTAGCGGGGGGTGACAATGAGCAGTTCTTC
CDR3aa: CASSSTLAGGDNEQFF

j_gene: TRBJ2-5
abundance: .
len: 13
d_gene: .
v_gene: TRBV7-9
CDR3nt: TGTGCCAGCAGCTTCGTCTTTGGAGAGACCCAGTACTTC
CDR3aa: CASSFVFGETQYF

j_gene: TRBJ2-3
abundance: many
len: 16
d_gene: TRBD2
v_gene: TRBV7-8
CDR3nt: TGTGCCAGCAGCCCTAGGCCTAGCGGGAGCACAGATACGCAGTATTTT
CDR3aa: CASSPRPSGSTDTQYF

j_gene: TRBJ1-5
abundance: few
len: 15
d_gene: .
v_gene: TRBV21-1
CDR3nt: TGTGCCAGCAGCAGAGAACAGGGCAGGGCTCAGCCCCAGCATTTT
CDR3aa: CASSREQGRAQPQHF

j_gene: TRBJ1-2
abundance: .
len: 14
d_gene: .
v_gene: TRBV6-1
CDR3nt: TGTGCCAGCGGATGGGAAGGTTCAAACTATGGCTACACCTTC
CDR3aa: CASGWEGSNYGYTF

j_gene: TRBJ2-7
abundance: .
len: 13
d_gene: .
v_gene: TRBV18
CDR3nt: TGTGCCAGCTCACCCCGCAGTACGTACGAGCAGTACTTC
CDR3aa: CASSPRSTYEQYF

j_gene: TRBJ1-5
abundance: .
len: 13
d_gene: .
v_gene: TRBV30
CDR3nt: TGTGCCTGGAGTCTACAGGGAACTCAGCCCCAGCATTTT
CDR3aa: CAWSLQGTQPQHF

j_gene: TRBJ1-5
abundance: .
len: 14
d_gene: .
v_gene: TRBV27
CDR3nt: TGTGCCAGCAGTGTGCGGTGGAAGAATCAGCCCCAGCATTTT
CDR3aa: CASSVRWKNQPQHF

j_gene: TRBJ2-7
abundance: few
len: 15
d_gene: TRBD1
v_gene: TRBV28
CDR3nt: TGTGCCAGCCACAGTCAGGGGGAGAGCTCCTACGAGCAGTACTTC
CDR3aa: CASHSQGESSYEQYF

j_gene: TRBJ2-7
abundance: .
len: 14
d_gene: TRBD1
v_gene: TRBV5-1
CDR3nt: TGCGCCAGCAGTTACATCGGGACAGTCTACGAGCAGTACTTC
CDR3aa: CASSYIGTVYEQYF

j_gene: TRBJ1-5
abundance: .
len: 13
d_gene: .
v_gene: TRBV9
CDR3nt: TGTGCCAGCAGCGTAGATGCAGATCAGCCCCAGCATTTT
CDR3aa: CASSVDADQPQHF

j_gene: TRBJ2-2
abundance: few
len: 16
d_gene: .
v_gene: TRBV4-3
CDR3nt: TGCGCCAGCAGCCAAGTACCGGGACTTAACACCGGGGAGCTGTTTTTT
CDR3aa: CASSQVPGLNTGELFF

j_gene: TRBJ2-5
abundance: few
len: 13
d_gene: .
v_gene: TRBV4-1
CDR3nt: TGCGCCAGCAGCCATCCCATGGGGGAGACCCAGTACTTC
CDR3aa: CASSHPMGETQYF

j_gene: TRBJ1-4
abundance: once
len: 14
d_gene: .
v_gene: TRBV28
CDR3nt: TGTGCCAGCAGATCGCAGGGCCTCGGTGAAAAACTGTTTTTT
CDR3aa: CASRSQGLGEKLFF

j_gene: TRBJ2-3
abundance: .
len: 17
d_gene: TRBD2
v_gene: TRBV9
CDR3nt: TGTGCCAGCAGCGTAGACATTGGGACTAGCGGCACAGATACGCAGTATTTT
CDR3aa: CASSVDIGTSGTDTQYF

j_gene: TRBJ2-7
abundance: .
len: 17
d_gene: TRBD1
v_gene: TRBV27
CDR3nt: TGTGCCAGCAGCTTTCTAGACACCGGGACAGGGGGCTACGAGCAGTACTTC
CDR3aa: CASSFLDTGTGGYEQYF

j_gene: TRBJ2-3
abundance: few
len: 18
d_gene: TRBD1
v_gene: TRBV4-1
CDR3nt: TGCGCCAGCAGCTCGATTACCGGGACAGGGGATAGCACAGATACGCAGTATTTT
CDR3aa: CASSSITGTGDSTDTQYF